A selection of T cell receptor beta chains follows, all from one sample in a study of blood T cell repertoires in COVID-19. TCRdb's table, derived via immunoSEQ multiplex PCR, lists solely in-frame clones and lacks some. The sample records fewer than 200,000 clones, around 90% being singletons. Sequencing used peripheral blood. These receptors came from a man between 60 and 70 years old with active or convalescent COVID-19. CDR3s include the opening cysteine and the closing phenylalanine or tryptophan. A D gene is named only where the DNA matches it firmly. The size of a clone is reported for some rows only, either as once, few or many, or as a class for expanded clones.

CDR3aa: CASSPTGADTQYF; CDR3nt: TGCGCCAGCAGCCCGACAGGGGCAGATACGCAGTATTTT; v_gene: TRBV4-1; len: 13; j_gene: TRBJ2-3; d_gene: TRBD1; abundance: few
CDR3aa: CASSERTGPYYGYTF; CDR3nt: TGTGCCAGCAGCGAACGGACAGGGCCCTACTATGGCTACACCTTC; v_gene: TRBV7-2; len: 15; j_gene: TRBJ1-2; d_gene: TRBD1; abundance: .
CDR3aa: CASSASQRSSTDTQYF; CDR3nt: TGTGCCAGTAGTGCTTCCCAGAGGTCCTCCACAGATACGCAGTATTTT; v_gene: TRBV19; len: 16; j_gene: TRBJ2-3; d_gene: .; abundance: .
CDR3aa: CASRYGEYGSPLHF; CDR3nt: TGTGCCAGCAGATACGGGGAGTACGGCTCACCCCTCCACTTT; v_gene: TRBV2; len: 14; j_gene: TRBJ1-6; d_gene: .; abundance: once
CDR3aa: CARSFQGWGNQPQHF; CDR3nt: TGTGCCAGAAGCTTTCAGGGCTGGGGCAATCAGCCCCAGCATTTT; v_gene: TRBV5-3; len: 15; j_gene: TRBJ1-5; d_gene: .; abundance: .
CDR3aa: CASSSQGHTEAFF; CDR3nt: TGCGCCAGCAGTTCTCAGGGTCATACTGAAGCTTTCTTT; v_gene: TRBV10-1; len: 13; j_gene: TRBJ1-1; d_gene: .; abundance: .
CDR3aa: CASSLTGQLYYGYTF; CDR3nt: TGTGCCAGCAGCCTTACAGGGCAGTTATACTATGGCTACACCTTC; v_gene: TRBV7-2; len: 15; j_gene: TRBJ1-2; d_gene: .; abundance: .
CDR3aa: CASSPGDTGALYHF; CDR3nt: TGCGCCAGCAGCCCTGGGGACACCGGGGCCCTATACCACTTT; v_gene: TRBV5-1; len: 14; j_gene: TRBJ1-6; d_gene: .; abundance: .
CDR3aa: CASSRLAGEFGKETQYF; CDR3nt: TGTGCCAGCAGTCGACTAGCGGGGGAATTCGGGAAAGAGACCCAGTACTTC; v_gene: TRBV2; len: 17; j_gene: TRBJ2-5; d_gene: TRBD2; abundance: once
CDR3aa: CASSMRGPSSPLHF; CDR3nt: TGTGCCAGTAGTATGAGGGGGCCGAGTTCACCCCTCCACTTT; v_gene: TRBV19; len: 14; j_gene: TRBJ1-6; d_gene: TRBD1; abundance: few
CDR3aa: CATSAPRTGGSYEQYF; CDR3nt: TGTGCCACCAGTGCCCCTCGGACAGGGGGCTCCTACGAGCAGTACTTC; v_gene: TRBV24-1; len: 16; j_gene: TRBJ2-7; d_gene: TRBD1; abundance: .
CDR3aa: CASSATGDLGYGYTF; CDR3nt: TGTGCCAGCAGCGCTACAGGGGACTTGGGCTATGGCTACACCTTC; v_gene: TRBV9; len: 15; j_gene: TRBJ1-2; d_gene: TRBD1; abundance: .
CDR3aa: CASREIAGEKDTQYF; CDR3nt: TGTGCCTCCCGGGAAATAGCGGGGGAGAAAGATACGCAGTATTTT; v_gene: TRBV10-3; len: 15; j_gene: TRBJ2-3; d_gene: TRBD2; abundance: .
CDR3aa: CASSSRRGGQETQYF; CDR3nt: TGTGCCAGCAGCTCTCGCCGGGGGGGCCAAGAGACCCAGTACTTC; v_gene: TRBV11-2; len: 15; j_gene: TRBJ2-5; d_gene: TRBD2; abundance: .
CDR3aa: CATSRGAGGRVEQFF; CDR3nt: TGTGCCACCAGCAGAGGAGCGGGGGGGCGGGTTGAGCAGTTCTTC; v_gene: TRBV15; len: 15; j_gene: TRBJ2-1; d_gene: TRBD2; abundance: .
CDR3aa: CATSDPTSSGNTIYF; CDR3nt: TGTGCCACCAGTGACCCTACGTCCTCTGGAAACACCATATATTTT; v_gene: TRBV24-1; len: 15; j_gene: TRBJ1-3; d_gene: .; abundance: few
CDR3aa: CASSLTLQETQYF; CDR3nt: TGTGCCAGCAGCTTAACGTTACAAGAGACCCAGTACTTC; v_gene: TRBV7-3; len: 13; j_gene: TRBJ2-5; d_gene: .; abundance: .
CDR3aa: CSVEEDEGVYGYTF; CDR3nt: TGCAGCGTTGAAGAGGATGAAGGGGTCTATGGCTACACCTTC; v_gene: TRBV29-1; len: 14; j_gene: TRBJ1-2; d_gene: .; abundance: .
CDR3aa: CASSAGAPSRRDEQFF; CDR3nt: TGTGCCAGCAGCGCGGGAGCCCCGTCCCGTCGGGATGAGCAGTTCTTC; v_gene: TRBV9; len: 16; j_gene: TRBJ2-1; d_gene: .; abundance: .
CDR3aa: CSATQGTQYF; CDR3nt: TGCAGCGCGACTCAGGGGACCCAGTACTTC; v_gene: TRBV29-1; len: 10; j_gene: TRBJ2-5; d_gene: .; abundance: .
CDR3aa: CASSVDIRGHEQYF; CDR3nt: TGTGCCAGCAGCGTCGACATCAGGGGGCACGAGCAGTACTTC; v_gene: TRBV9; len: 14; j_gene: TRBJ2-7; d_gene: TRBD1; abundance: .
CDR3aa: CASRTGPLYGYTF; CDR3nt: TGTGCCAGCCGGACAGGACCGCTCTATGGCTACACCTTC; v_gene: TRBV19; len: 13; j_gene: TRBJ1-2; d_gene: TRBD1; abundance: once
CDR3aa: CASSSRSTGTDTQYF; CDR3nt: TGTGCCAGCAGCTCGAGAAGTACAGGCACAGATACGCAGTATTTT; v_gene: TRBV9; len: 15; j_gene: TRBJ2-3; d_gene: .; abundance: .
CDR3aa: CASNETGVNSPLHF; CDR3nt: TGTGCCAGCAACGAGACAGGGGTAAATTCACCCCTCCACTTT; v_gene: TRBV27; len: 14; j_gene: TRBJ1-6; d_gene: TRBD1; abundance: .
CDR3aa: CASSYGPGSYEQYF; CDR3nt: TGTGCCAGCAGTTACGGGCCCGGATCCTACGAGCAGTACTTC; v_gene: TRBV6-5; len: 14; j_gene: TRBJ2-7; d_gene: .; abundance: .
CDR3aa: CASSHALAGGVDEQFF; CDR3nt: TGTGCCAGCAGCCATGCACTAGCGGGGGGGGTGGATGAGCAGTTCTTC; v_gene: TRBV3-1/TRBV3-2; len: 16; j_gene: TRBJ2-1; d_gene: TRBD2; abundance: .
CDR3aa: CASSQDLRGHNEQFF; CDR3nt: TGCGCCAGCAGCCAAGATTTGCGGGGGCACAATGAGCAGTTCTTC; v_gene: TRBV4-1; len: 15; j_gene: TRBJ2-1; d_gene: .; abundance: once
CDR3aa: CASSQDDQGGREQYF; CDR3nt: TGCGCCAGCAGCCAAGATGACCAGGGAGGGAGGGAGCAGTACTTC; v_gene: TRBV4-1; len: 15; j_gene: TRBJ2-7; d_gene: TRBD2; abundance: .
CDR3aa: CASSPGQGGYTF; CDR3nt: TGTGCCAGCAGTCCCGGACAGGGCGGCTACACCTTC; v_gene: TRBV12-3/TRBV12-4; len: 12; j_gene: TRBJ1-2; d_gene: TRBD1; abundance: .